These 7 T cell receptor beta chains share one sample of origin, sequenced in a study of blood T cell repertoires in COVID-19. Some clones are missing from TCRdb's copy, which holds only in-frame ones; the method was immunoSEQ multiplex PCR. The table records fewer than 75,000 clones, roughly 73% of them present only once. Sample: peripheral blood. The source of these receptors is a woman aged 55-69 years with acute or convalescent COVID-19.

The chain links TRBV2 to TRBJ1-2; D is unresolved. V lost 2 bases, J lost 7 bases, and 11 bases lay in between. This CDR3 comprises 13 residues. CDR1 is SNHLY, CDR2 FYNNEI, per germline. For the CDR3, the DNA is TGTGCCAGCAGTGAACATGGGGAGTCTGGCTACACCTTC. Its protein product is CASSEHGESGYTF.

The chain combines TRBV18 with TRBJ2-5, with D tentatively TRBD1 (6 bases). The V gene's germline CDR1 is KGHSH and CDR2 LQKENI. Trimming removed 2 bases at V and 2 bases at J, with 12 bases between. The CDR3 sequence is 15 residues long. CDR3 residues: CASSPYKGHQETQYF. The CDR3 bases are TGTGCCAGCTCACCATATAAGGGACATCAAGAGACCCAGTACTTC.

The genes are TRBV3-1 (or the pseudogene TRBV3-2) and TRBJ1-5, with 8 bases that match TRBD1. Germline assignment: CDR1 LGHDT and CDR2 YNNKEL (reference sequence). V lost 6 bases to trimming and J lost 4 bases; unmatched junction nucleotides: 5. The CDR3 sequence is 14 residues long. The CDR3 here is CASSFTGGNQPQHF. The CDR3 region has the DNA TGTGCCAGCAGTTTTACAGGGGGTAATCAGCCCCAGCATTTT.

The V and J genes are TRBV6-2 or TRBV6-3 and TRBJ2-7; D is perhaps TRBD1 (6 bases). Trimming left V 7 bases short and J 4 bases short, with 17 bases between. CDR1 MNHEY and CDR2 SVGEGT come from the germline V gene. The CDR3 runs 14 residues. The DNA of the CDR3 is TGTGCCAGCACCCCGACAGGTTTTGAGTACGAGCAGTACTTC. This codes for CASTPTGFEYEQYF.

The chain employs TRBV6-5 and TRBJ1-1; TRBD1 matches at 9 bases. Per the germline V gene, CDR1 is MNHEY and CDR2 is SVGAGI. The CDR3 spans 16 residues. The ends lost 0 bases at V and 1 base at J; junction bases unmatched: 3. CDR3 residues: CASSYSRGQGNTEAFF. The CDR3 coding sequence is TGTGCCAGCAGTTACTCGAGGGGACAGGGGAACACTGAAGCTTTCTTT.

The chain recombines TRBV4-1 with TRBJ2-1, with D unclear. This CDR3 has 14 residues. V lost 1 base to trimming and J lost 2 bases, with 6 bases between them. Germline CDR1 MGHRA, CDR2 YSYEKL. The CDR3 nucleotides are TGCGCCAGCAGCCAAGTCGGAGCCTACAATGAGCAGTTCTTC. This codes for CASSQVGAYNEQFF.

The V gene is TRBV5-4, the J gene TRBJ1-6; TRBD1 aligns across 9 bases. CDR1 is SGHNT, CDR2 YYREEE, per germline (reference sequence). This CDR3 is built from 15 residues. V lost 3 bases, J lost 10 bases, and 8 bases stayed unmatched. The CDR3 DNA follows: TGTGCCAGCAGCTCCCGCGGACAGGGGTCCTCACCCCTCCACTTT. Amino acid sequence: CASSSRGQGSSPLHF.